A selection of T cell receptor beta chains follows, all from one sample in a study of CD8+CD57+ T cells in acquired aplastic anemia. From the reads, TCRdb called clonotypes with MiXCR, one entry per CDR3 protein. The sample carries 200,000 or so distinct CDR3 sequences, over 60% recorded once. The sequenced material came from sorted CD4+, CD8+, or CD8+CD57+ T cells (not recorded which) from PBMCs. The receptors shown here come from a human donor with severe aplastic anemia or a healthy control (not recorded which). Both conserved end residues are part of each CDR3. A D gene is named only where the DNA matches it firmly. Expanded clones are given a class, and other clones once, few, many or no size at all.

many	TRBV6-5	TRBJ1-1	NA	TGTGCCAGCAGTTATGGTTCTGGTGAGGGGGGGACTGAAGCTTTCTTT	CASSYGSGEGGTEAFF
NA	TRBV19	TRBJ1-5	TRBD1	TGTGCCAGTAGTATAGGGGGACAGGGCGGTCAGCCCCAGCATTTT	CASSIGGQGGQPQHF
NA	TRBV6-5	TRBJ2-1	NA	TGTGCCATCAGTGATATGGATGAGCAGTTCTTC	CAISDMDEQFF
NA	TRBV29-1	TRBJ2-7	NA	TGCAGCGTTTTTGGGGCAGCGCCCTACGAGCAGTACTTC	CSVFGAAPYEQYF
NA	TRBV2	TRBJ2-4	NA	TGTGCCAGCAGTGACCCTCCAAACATTCAGTACTTC	CASSDPPNIQYF
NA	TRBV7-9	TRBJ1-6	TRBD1	TGTGCCAGCAGCTTTGGGACAGGGAGTTCACCCCTCCACTTT	CASSFGTGSSPLHF
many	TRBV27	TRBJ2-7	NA	TGTGCCAGCAGAGAGACAGGCGACTACGAGCAGTACTTC	CASRETGDYEQYF
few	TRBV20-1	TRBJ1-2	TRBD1	TGCAGTGCTCCCCGGACAGGGGCTTATGGCTACACCTTC	CSAPRTGAYGYTF
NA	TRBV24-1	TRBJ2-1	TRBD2	TGTGCCACCAGTGATTGGGGGGGGAGTGAGCAGTTCTTC	CATSDWGGSEQFF
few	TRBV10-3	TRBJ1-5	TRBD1	TGTGCCATCAGAGACACAGGGGGCAATCAGCCCCAGCATTTT	CAIRDTGGNQPQHF
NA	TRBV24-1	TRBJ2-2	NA	TGTGCCACCAGTGATTACAAGGCTACCGGGGAGCTGTTTTTT	CATSDYKATGELFF
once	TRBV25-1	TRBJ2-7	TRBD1	TGTGCCAGCAGTGTATCCCTGGGACAGGGGGCGCGCTACGAGCAGTACTTC	CASSVSLGQGARYEQYF
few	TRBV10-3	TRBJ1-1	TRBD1	TGTGCCATCAGTGAGTCGATGGGTACAGGGGTTCGTGCTTTCTTT	CAISESMGTGVRAFF
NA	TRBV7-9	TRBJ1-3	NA	TGTGCCAGCAGCGGCCAAGCAGACTCTGGAAACACCATATATTTT	CASSGQADSGNTIYF